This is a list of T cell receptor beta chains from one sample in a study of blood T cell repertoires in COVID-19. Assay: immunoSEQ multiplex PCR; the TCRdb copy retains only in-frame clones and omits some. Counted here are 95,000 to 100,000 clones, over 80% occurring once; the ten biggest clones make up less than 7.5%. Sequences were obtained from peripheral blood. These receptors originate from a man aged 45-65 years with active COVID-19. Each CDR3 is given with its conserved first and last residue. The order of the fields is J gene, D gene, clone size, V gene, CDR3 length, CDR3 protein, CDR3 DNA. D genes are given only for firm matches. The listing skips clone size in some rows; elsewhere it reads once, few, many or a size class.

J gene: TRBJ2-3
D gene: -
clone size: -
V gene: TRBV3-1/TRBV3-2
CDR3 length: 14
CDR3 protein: CASSREYGTDTQYF
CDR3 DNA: TGTGCCAGCAGCCGGGAGTACGGCACAGATACGCAGTATTTT

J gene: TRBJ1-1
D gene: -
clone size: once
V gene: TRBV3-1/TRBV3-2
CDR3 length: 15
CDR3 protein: CASSQGSGMNTEAFF
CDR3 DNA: TGTGCCAGCAGCCAAGGGTCAGGAATGAACACTGAAGCTTTCTTT

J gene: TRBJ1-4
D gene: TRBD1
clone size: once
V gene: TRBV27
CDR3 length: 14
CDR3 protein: CASGSGTGAEKLFF
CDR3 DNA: TGTGCCAGCGGTTCAGGGACAGGGGCCGAAAAACTGTTTTTT

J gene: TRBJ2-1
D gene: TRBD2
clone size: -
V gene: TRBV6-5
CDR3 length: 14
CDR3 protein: CASSSGLAGGPELF
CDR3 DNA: TGTGCCAGCAGTTCGGGACTAGCGGGAGGGCCGGAACTCTTC

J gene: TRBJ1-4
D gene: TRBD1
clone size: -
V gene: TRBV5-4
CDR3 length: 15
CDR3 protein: CASSLAGTVKEKLFF
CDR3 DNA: TGTGCCAGCAGCTTGGCCGGGACAGTAAAAGAAAAACTGTTTTTT

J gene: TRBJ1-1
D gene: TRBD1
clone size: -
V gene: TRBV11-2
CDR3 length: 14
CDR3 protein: CASSLQGGVSEAFF
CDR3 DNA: TGTGCCAGCAGCTTGCAGGGGGGAGTCTCTGAAGCTTTCTTT

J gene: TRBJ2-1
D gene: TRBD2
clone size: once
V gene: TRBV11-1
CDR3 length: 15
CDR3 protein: CASSWTSGKYNEQFF
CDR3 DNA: TGTGCCAGCAGCTGGACTAGCGGGAAATACAATGAGCAGTTCTTC

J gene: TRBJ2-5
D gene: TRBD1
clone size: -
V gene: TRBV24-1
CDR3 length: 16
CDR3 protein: CATSDLKQGRQETQYF
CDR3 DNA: TGTGCCACCAGTGATTTGAAACAGGGGCGGCAAGAGACCCAGTACTTC

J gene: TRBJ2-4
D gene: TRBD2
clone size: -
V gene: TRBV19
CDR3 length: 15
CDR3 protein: CASTGGPKAKNIQYF
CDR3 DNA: TGTGCCAGTACGGGAGGACCCAAAGCCAAAAACATTCAGTACTTC

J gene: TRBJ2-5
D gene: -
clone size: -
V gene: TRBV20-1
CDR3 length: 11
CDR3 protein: CSAKALETQYF
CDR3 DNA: TGCAGTGCCAAAGCGTTGGAGACCCAGTACTTC